The T cell receptor beta chain under discussion was sequenced for a study of PD-L1 blockade in urothelial cancer. Study details: Starting in the mid-2010s, patients were given atezolizumab (1,200 mg intravenously every 3 weeks). Patients had received 0 to 3 prior chemotherapy regimens.

Generated by immunoSEQ multiplex PCR, the TCRdb table keeps only in-frame clones and is missing some. This table has roughly 20,000 clones, about 90% appearing once. The germline gives CDR1 SQVTM, CDR2 ANQGSEA. The CDR3 has 13 amino acids. The V gene end was trimmed by 4 bases and the J gene end by 4 bases; junction bases not matched to a gene: 3. V gene TRBV29-1 combines with J gene TRBJ2-1; 8 positions match TRBD1. This TCR was sampled from a man in his forties or fifties with urothelial cancer. Here the sequenced sample was PBMCs, taken around atezolizumab (anti-PD-L1) treatment. The CDR3 spells CSVARQGYNEQFF. Written as DNA, the CDR3 is TGCAGCGTTGCCCGACAGGGGTACAATGAGCAGTTCTTC.